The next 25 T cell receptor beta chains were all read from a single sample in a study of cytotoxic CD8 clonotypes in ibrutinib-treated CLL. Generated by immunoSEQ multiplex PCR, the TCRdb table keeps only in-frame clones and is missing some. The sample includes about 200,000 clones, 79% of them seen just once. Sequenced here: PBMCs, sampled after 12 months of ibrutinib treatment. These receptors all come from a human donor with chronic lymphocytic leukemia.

CDR3 in DNA: TGTGCCACCAGCAGACTTCAACCGGGCAGGGCCAACGTCCTGACTTTC. Encoded protein: CATSRLQPGRANVLTF. The genes are TRBV15 and TRBJ2-6, with D unclear. V gave up 2 bases and J gave up 5 bases, with 13 bases separating them. The CDR3 runs 16 residues. The germline V gene has CDR1 LNHNV and CDR2 YYDKDF (reference sequence).

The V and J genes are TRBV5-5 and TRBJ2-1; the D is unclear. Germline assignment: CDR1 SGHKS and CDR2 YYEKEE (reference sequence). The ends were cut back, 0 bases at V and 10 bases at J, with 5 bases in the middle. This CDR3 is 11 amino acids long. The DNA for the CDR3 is TGTGCCAGCAGCTTGGTGGCAGAGCAGTTCTTC. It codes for CASSLVAEQFF.

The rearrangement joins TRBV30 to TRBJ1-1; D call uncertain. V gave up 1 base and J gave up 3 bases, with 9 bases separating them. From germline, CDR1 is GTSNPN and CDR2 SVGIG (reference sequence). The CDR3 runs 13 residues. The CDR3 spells CAWSGWDHTEAFF. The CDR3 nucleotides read TGTGCCTGGAGTGGCTGGGATCACACTGAAGCTTTCTTT.

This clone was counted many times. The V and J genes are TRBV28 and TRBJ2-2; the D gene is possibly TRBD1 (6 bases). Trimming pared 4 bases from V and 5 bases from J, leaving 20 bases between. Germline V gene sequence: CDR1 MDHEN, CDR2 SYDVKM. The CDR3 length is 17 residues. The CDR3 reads CASSYPTSGHLTGELFF. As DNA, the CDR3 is TGTGCCAGCAGTTATCCTACCTCGGGACATTTAACCGGGGAGCTGTTTTTT.

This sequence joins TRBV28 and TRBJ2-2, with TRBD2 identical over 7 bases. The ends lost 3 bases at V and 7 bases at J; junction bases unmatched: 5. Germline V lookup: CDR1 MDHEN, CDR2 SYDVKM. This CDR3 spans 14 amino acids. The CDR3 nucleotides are TGTGCCAGCAGTTTGGGAGGGCTCGGCGGGGAGCTGTTTTTT. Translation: CASSLGGLGGELFF.

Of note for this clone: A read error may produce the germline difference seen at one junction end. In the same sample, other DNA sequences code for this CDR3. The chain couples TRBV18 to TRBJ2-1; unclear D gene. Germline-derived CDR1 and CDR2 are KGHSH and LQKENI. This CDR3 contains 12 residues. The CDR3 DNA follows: TGTGCCAGCTCGCCACCAACAGATGAGCAGTTCTTC. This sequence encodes CASSPPTDEQFF.

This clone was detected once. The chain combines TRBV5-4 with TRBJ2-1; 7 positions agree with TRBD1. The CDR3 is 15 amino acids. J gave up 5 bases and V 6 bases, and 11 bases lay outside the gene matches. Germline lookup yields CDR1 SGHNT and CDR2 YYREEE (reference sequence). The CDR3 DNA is TGTGCCAGCACCGACCCGGGACAGCCTAACAATGAGCAGTTCTTC. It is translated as CASTDPGQPNNEQFF.

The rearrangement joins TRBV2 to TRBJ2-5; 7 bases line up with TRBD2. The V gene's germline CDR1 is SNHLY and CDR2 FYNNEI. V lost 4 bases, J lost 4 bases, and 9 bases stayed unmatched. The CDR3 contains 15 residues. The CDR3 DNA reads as TGTGCCAGCAGTGTGGAAGCGGGATCAGGAGAGACCCAGTACTTC. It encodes CASSVEAGSGETQYF.

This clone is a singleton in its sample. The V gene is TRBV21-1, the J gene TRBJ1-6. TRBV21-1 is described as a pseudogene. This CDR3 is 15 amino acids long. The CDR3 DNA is TGTGCCAGCAACCCAGGGAGCTCCTATAATTCACCCCTCCACTTT. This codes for CASNPGSSYNSPLHF.

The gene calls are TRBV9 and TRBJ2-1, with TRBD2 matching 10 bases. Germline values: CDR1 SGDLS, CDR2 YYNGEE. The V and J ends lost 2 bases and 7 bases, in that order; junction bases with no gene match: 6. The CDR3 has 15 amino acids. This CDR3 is CASSVTSGTRNEQFF. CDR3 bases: TGTGCCAGCAGCGTCACTAGCGGGACAAGGAATGAGCAGTTCTTC.

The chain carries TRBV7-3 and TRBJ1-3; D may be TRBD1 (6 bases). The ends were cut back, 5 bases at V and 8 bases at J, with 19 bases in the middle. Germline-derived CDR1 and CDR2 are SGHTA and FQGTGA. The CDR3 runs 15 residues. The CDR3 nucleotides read TGTGCCAGCAGCCCCGGGACACACCCGTCGGACACCATATATTTT. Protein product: CASSPGTHPSDTIYF.

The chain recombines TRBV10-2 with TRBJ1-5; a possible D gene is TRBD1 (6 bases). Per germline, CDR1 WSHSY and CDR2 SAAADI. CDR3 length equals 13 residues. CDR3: CAAGGAYNQPQHF. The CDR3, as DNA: TGCGCGGCGGGGGGGGCGTACAATCAGCCCCAGCATTTT.

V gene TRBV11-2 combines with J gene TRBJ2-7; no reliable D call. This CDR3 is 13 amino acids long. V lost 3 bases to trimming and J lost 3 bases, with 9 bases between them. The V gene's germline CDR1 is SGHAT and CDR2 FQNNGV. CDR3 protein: CASSFAQIYEQYF. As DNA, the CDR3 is TGTGCCAGCAGCTTCGCACAGATCTACGAGCAGTACTTC.

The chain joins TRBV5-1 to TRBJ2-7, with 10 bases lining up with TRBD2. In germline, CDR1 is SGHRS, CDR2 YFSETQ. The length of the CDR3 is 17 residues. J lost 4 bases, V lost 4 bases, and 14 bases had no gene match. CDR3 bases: TGCGCCAGCAGCCTCAGGGGGCAGATAGCGGGAGGTTACGAGCAGTACTTC. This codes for CASSLRGQIAGGYEQYF.

The DNA for the CDR3 is TGTGCCAGTAGTTCGACCGGGGGGAACACCATATATTTT. Protein sequence: CASSSTGGNTIYF. The gene calls are TRBV19 and TRBJ1-3; maybe TRBD1 (5 bases). Germline V CDR1 and CDR2: LNHDA, SQIVND (reference sequence). The CDR3 covers 13 residues. V gave up 5 bases and J gave up 7 bases, with 12 bases separating them.

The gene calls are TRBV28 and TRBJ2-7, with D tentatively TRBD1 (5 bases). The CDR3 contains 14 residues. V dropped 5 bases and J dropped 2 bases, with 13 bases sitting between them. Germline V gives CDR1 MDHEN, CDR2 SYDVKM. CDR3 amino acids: CASSDSSAPYEQYF. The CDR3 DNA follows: TGTGCCAGCAGTGACAGTTCGGCCCCCTACGAGCAGTACTTC. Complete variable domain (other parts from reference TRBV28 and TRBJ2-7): DVKVTQSSRYLVKRTGEKVFLECVQDMDHENMFWYRQDPGLGLRLIYFSYDVKMKEKGDIPEGYSVSREKKERFSLILESASTNQTSMYLCASSDSSAPYEQYFGPGTRLTVT.

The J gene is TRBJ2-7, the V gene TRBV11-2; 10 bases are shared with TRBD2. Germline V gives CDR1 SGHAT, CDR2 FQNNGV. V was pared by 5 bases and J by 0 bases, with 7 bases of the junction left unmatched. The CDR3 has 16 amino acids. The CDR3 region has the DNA TGTGCCAGCAGCGCGAGACTAGCGGGTAGCTCCTACGAGCAGTACTTC. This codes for CASSARLAGSSYEQYF.

CDR3 amino acids: CASSSGAGASKHTF. Written as DNA, the CDR3 is TGTGCCAGCAGCTCGGGGGCGGGGGCCTCAAAGCACACCTTC. The V call is TRBV7-2, the J call TRBJ1-2; tentative D call: TRBD1 (6 bases). The CDR3 runs to 14 residues. Germline CDR1 SGHTA, CDR2 FQGNSA. V was trimmed by 4 bases and J by 12 bases, leaving 21 bases between them.

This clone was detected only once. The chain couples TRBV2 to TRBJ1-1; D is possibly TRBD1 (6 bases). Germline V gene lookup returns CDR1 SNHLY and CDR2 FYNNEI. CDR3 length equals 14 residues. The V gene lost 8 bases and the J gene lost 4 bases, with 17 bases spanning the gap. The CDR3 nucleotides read TGTGCCAGCCGATACAGGGTCGGGGGCACTGAAGCTTTCTTT. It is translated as CASRYRVGGTEAFF.

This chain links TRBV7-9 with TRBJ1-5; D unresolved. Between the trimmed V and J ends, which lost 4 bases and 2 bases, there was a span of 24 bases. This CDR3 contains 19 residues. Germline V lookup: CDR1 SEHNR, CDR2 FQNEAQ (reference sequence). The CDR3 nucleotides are TGTGCCAGCAGCTACCCCCCCGGGCACCCCGGGGAGGGCAATCAGCCCCAGCATTTT. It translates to CASSYPPGHPGEGNQPQHF.

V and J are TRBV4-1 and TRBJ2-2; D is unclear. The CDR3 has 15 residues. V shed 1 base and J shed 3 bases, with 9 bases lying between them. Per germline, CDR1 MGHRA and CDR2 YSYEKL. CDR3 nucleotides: TGCGCCAGCAGCCAAGGGCGATCGGACACCGGGGAGCTGTTTTTT. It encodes CASSQGRSDTGELFF.

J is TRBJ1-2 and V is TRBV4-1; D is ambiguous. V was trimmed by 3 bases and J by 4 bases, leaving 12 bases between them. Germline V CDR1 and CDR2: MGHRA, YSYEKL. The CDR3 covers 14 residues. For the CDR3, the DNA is TGCGCCAGCAGCCACACACAGAGTCTCTATGGCTACACCTTC. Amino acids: CASSHTQSLYGYTF.

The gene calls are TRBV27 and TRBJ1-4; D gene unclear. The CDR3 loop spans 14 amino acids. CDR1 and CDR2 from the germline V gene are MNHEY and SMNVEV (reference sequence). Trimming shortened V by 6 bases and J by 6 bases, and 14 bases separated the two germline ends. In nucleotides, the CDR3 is TGTGCCAGCAGCCCGGGCCCGGCTTATGAAAAACTGTTTTTT. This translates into CASSPGPAYEKLFF.

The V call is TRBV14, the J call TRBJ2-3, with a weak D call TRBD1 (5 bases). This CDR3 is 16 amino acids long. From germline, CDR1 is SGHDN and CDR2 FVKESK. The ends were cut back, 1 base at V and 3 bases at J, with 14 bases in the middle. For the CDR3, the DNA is TGTGCCAGCAGCCAAGTAACCCAGGGTGGGACAGATACGCAGTATTTT. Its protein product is CASSQVTQGGTDTQYF.

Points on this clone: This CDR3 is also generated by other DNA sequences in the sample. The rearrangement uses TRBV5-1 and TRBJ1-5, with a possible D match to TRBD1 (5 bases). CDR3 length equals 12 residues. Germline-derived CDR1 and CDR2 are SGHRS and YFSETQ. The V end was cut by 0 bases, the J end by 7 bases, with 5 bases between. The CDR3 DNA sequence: TGCGCCAGCAGCTTGGAGGGGCAGCCCCAGCATTTT. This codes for CASSLEGQPQHF.